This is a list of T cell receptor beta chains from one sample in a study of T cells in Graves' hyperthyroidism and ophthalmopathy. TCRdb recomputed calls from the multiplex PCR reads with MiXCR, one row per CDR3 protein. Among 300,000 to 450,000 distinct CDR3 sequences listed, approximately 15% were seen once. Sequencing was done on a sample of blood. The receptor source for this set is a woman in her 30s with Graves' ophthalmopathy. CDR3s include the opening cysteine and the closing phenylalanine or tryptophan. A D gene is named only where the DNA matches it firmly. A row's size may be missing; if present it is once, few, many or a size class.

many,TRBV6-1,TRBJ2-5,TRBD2,CASSSSGGLQETQYF,TGTGCCAGCAGTTCTAGCGGGGGGCTGCAAGAGACCCAGTACTTC
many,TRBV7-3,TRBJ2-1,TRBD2,CASSSQPPGLAGRDNEQFF,TGTGCCAGCAGCTCCCAGCCGCCGGGACTAGCGGGGCGGGACAATGAGCAGTTCTTC
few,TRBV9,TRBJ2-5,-,CASSVVGGTQYF,TGTGCCAGCAGCGTAGTAGGCGGGACCCAGTACTTC
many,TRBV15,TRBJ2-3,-,CATSRIGLDTQYF,TGTGCCACCAGCAGGATCGGTTTAGATACGCAGTATTTT
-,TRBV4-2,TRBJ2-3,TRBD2,CASSPFSGGAGGSDTQYF,TGTGCCAGCAGCCCGTTTAGCGGGGGGGCCGGTGGTTCAGATACGCAGTATTTT
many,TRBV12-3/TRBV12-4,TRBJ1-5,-,CASSLGRLGSNQPQHF,TGTGCCAGCAGTTTGGGCAGGCTGGGGAGCAATCAGCCCCAGCATTTT
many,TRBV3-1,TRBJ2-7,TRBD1,CASSQDTGGTYEQYF,TGTGCCAGCAGCCAAGATACAGGGGGGACGTACGAGCAGTACTTC
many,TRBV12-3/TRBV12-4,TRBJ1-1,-,CASSPPVQGSTEAFF,TGTGCCAGCAGCCCCCCGGTCCAGGGTAGCACTGAAGCTTTCTTT
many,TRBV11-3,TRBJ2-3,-,CASSLARGADTQYF,TGTGCCAGCAGCTTAGCCAGGGGCGCAGATACGCAGTATTTT
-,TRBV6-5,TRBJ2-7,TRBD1,CASSYVTGGREQYF,TGTGCCAGCAGTTACGTGACAGGGGGGCGCGAGCAGTACTTC
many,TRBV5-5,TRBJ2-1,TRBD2,CASTTGGSYNEQFF,TGTGCCAGCACAACGGGGGGTTCCTACAATGAGCAGTTCTTC
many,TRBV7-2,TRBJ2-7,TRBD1,CASSPIQGAGEQYF,TGTGCCAGCAGCCCCATACAGGGGGCGGGGGAGCAGTACTTC
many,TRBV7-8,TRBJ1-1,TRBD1,CASSQIDRARGTEAFF,TGTGCCAGCAGCCAAATCGACAGGGCGAGGGGGACTGAAGCTTTCTTT
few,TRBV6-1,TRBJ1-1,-,CASSQKPNTEAFF,TGTGCCAGCAGTCAGAAGCCGAACACTGAAGCTTTCTTT
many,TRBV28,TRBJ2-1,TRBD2,CASSHPERGGYNEQFF,TGTGCCAGCAGCCACCCGGAGCGGGGGGGGTACAATGAGCAGTTCTTC
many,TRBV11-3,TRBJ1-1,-,CASSHAIGRGDTEAFF,TGTGCCAGCAGCCACGCCATAGGGCGCGGGGACACTGAAGCTTTCTTT
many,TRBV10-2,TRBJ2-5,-,CASRSGTDQETQYF,TGCGCCAGCCGCTCCGGGACGGACCAAGAGACCCAGTACTTC
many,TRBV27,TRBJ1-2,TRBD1,CASSFDRTGIYGYTF,TGTGCCAGCAGTTTTGACCGGACAGGAATATATGGCTACACCTTC